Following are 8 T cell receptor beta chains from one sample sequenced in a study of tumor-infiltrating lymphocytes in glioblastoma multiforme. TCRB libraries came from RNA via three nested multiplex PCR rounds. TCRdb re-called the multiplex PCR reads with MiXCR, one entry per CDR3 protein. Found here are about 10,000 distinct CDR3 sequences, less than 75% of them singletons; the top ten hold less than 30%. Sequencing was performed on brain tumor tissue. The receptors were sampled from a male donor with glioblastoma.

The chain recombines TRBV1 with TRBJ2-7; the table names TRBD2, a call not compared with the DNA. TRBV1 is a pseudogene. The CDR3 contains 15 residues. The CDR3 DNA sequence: TGCACCAGCCCGAATGGCGTACCCTCCTCTTACGAGCAGTACTTC. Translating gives CTSPNGVPSSYEQYF.

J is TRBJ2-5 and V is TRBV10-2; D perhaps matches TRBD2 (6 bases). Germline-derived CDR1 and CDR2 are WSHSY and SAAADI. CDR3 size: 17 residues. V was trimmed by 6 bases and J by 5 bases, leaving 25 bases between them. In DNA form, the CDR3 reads TGCGCCAGCAGGGGGGGAACCGGACTCATCTCGGGGGAGACCCAGTACTTC. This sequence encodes CASRGGTGLISGETQYF.

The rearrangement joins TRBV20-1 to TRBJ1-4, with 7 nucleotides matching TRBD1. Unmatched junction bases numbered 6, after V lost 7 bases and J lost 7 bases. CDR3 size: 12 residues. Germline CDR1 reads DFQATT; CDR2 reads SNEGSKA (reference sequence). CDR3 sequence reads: CSVAYRGEKLFF. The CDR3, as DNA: TGCAGTGTTGCATACAGGGGTGAAAAACTGTTTTTT.

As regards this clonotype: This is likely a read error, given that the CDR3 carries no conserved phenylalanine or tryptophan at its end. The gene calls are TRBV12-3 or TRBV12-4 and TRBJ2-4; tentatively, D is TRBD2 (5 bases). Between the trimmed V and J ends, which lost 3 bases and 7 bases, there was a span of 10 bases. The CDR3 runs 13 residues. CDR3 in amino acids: CASSFGRRNIQYS. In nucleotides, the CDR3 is TGTGCCAGCAGTTTCGGTCGGAGGAACATTCAGTACTCC.

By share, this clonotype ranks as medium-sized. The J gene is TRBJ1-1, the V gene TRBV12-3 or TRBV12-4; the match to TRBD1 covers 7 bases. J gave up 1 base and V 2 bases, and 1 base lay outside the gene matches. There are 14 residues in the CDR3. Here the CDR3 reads CASSLNRGNTEAFF. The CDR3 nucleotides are TGTGCCAGCAGTTTAAACAGGGGGAACACTGAAGCTTTCTTT.

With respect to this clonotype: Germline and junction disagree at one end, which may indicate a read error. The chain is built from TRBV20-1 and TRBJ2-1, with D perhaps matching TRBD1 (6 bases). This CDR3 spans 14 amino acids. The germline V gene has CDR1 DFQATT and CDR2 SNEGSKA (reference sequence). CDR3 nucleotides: TGCAGTACTAGTGGGGGCAACACTTACAATGAGCAGTTCTTC. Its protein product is CSTSGGNTYNEQFF.

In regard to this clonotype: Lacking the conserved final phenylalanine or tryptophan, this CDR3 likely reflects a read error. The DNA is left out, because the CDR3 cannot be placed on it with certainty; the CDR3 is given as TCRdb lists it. CDR3 sequence reads: CASSQDLMGSLEQYL. The chain employs TRBV4-1 and TRBJ2-7. Inclusive of both ends, the CDR3 amounts to 15 amino acids. Germline CDR1 is MGHRA and CDR2 is YSYEKL.

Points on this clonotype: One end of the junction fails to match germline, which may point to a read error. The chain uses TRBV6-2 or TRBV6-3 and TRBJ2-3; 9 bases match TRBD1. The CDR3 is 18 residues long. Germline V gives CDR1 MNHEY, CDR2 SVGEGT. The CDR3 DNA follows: TGTGCCGGCAGTTACATCTCCGGGACAGGGTACACCACAGATATGCAGTATTTT. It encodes CAGSYISGTGYTTDMQYF.